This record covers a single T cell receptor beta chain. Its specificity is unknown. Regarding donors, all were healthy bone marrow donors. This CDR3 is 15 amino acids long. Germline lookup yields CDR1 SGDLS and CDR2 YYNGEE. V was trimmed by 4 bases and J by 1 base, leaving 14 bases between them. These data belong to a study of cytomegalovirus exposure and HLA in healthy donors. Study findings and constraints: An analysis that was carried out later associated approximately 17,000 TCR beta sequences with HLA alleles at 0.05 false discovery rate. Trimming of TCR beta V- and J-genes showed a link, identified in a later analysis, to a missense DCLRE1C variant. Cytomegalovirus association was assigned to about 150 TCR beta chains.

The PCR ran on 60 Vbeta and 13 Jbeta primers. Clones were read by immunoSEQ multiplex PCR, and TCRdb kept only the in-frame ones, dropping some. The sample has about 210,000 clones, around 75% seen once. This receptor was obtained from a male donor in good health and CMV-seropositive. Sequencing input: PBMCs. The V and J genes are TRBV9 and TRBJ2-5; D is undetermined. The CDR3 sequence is CASSNRPGTQETQYF. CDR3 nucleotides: TGTGCCAGCAGCAACCGCCCAGGAACCCAAGAGACCCAGTACTTC.